Sequencing of this TCR beta chain was carried out in a study of beta chain features in type 1 diabetes. Study-wide results and limits: TCRB CDR3 length was moderately but significantly reduced in all four CD4+ subsets of Type 1 diabetes patients.

The isolated RNA, all of it, was reverse transcribed, so expressed TCRB transcripts were what got sequenced. Profiled with immunoSEQ multiplex PCR; TCRdb holds only in-frame clones, not every one. Among some 140,000 clones, 9% were seen once, and the ten largest hold over 0.6%. Germline V gene lookup returns CDR1 SGHVS and CDR2 FQNEAQ. This CDR3 contains 16 residues. V was shortened by 1 base and J by 0 bases, with 7 bases between the two germline ends. A few counts support this clone. Antigen specificity is unknown. V gene TRBV7-8 combines with J gene TRBJ2-6, with TRBD1 as a possible D gene (6 bases). Sequences were obtained from central memory CD4+ T cells from blood. The receptor comes from a young man with type 1 diabetes. CDR3 sequence (DNA): TGTGCCAGCAGCTTAGACAGGGACTCTGGGGCCAACGTCCTGACTTTC. Encoded protein: CASSLDRDSGANVLTF.